The sequence of this T cell receptor beta chain was determined in a study of blood T cell repertoires in COVID-19. The germline gives CDR1 SGDLS, CDR2 YYNGEE. Unmatched junction bases numbered 8, after V lost 4 bases and J lost 3 bases. CDR3 size: 16 residues. Repertoires were generated with immunoSEQ multiplex PCR, while TCRdb's copy carries only in-frame clones and drops some. Here the sample spans roughly 180,000 clones, 80% to 90% being singletons. The sample was peripheral blood. V is TRBV9 and J is TRBJ1-3; 9 bases fit TRBD1. The source is a woman in her thirties or forties with COVID-19, enrolled during active disease. The CDR3 nucleotides are TGTGCCAGCAGCCCTCAAACAGGGGGCCTTGGAAACACCATATATTTT. Protein: CASSPQTGGLGNTIYF.